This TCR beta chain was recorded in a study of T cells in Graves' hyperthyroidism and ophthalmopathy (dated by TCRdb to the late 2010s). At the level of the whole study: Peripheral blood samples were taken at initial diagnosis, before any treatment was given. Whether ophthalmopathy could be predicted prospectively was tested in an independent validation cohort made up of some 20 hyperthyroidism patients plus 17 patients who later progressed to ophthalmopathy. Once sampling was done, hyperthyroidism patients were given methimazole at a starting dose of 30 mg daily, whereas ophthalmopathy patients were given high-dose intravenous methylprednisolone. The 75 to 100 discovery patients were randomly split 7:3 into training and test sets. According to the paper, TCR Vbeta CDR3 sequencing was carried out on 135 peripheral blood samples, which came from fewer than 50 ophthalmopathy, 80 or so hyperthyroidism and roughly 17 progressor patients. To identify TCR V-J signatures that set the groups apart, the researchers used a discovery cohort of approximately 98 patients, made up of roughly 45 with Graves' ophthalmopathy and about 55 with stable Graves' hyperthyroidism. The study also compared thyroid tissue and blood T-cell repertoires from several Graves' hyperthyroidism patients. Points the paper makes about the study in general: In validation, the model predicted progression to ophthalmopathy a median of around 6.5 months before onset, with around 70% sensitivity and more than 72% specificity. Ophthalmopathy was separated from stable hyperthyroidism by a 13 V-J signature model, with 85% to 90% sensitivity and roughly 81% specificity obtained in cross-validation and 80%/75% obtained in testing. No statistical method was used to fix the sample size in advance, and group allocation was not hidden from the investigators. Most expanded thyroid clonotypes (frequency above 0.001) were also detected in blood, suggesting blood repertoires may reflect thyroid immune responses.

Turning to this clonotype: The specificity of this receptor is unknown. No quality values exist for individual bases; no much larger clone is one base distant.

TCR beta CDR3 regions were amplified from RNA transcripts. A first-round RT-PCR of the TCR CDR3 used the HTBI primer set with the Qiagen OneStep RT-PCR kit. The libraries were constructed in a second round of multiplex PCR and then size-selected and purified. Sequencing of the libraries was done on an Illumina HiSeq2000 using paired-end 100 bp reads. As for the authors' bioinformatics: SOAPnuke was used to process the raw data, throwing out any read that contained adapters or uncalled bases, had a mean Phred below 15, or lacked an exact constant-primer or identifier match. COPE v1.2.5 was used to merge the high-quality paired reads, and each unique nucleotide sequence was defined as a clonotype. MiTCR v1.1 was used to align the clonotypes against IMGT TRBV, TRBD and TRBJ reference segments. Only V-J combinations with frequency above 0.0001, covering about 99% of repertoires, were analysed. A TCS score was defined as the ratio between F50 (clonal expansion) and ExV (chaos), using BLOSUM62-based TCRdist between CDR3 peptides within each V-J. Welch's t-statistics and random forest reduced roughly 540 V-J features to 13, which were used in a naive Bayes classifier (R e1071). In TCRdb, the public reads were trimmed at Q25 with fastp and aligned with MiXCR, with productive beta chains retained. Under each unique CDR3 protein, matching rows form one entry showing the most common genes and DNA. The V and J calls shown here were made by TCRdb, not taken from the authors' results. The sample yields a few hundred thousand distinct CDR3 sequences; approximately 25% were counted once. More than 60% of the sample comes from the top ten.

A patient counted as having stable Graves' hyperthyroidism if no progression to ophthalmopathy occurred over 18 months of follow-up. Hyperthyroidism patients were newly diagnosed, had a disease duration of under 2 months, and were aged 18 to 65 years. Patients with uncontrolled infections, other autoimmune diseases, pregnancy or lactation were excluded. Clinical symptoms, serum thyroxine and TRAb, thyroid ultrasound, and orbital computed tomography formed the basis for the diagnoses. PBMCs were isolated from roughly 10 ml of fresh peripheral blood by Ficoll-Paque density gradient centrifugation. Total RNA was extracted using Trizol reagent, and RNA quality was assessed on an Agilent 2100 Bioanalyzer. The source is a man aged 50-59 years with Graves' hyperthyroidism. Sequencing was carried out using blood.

CDR3 loop: CASSPTGTGGTDTQYF. Read as DNA, the sequence is TGTGCCAGCAGCCCAACGGGGACAGGGGGAACAGATACGCAGTATTTT. The rearrangement joined TRBV9 to TRBJ2-3; the central 11 bases match TRBD1. V lost 4 bases and J lost 3 bases, and the count of bases not matched to a germline gene is 7. The CDR3 spans 16 residues, from the cysteine through the phenylalanine. The entry retains the CDR3 DNA only, 48 bases that are in frame from base 1. As encoded in the germline V gene, CDR1 is SGDLS while CDR2 is YYNGEE.